A selection of T cell receptor beta chains follows, all from one sample in a study of metastatic and nonmetastatic thyroid tumors. TCRdb re-called clones via MiXCR from the PCR reads. The sample yields about 24,000 clones, roughly a quarter seen once. The sample consisted of tumor tissue. The receptors derive from a male donor with papillary thyroid cancer or a benign thyroid nodule (not recorded which). Some clones in this sample may be carry-over from other donors' samples. The conserved cysteine and the conserved F or W are not part of the CDR3 here. Each record gives: clone size, D gene, J gene, V gene, CDR3 length, CDR3 protein. A D gene is named only where the DNA matches it firmly. A row's size may be missing; if present it is once, few, many or a size class.

size: many; D: TRBD1; J: TRBJ2-5; V: TRBV20-1; length: 11; CDR3: SADDRGQETQY
size: many; D: .; J: TRBJ2-7; V: TRBV19; length: 9; CDR3: ASSILYEQY
size: many; D: .; J: TRBJ2-7; V: TRBV6-1; length: 12; CDR3: ASSPTGPSYEQY
size: few; D: .; J: TRBJ2-6; V: TRBV6-1; length: 12; CDR3: ASSRYYGANVLT
size: .; D: .; J: TRBJ2-6; V: TRBV28; length: 14; CDR3: ASSRIPGSGSNVLT
size: medium-sized; D: TRBD2; J: TRBJ2-7; V: TRBV12-3/TRBV12-4; length: 13; CDR3: ASSPGLAGVYEQY
size: .; D: .; J: TRBJ2-7; V: TRBV6-1; length: 13; CDR3: ASSEVRLGAHEQY
size: many; D: .; J: TRBJ2-7; V: TRBV19; length: 13; CDR3: ASSNRVRRPYEQY
size: few; D: TRBD1; J: TRBJ1-5; V: TRBV28; length: 13; CDR3: ASSTQGGGNQPQH
size: many; D: TRBD1; J: TRBJ2-5; V: TRBV11-2; length: 14; CDR3: ASSQGRGHRQETQY
size: few; D: .; J: TRBJ1-1; V: TRBV19; length: 10; CDR3: ASSIKGTEAF
size: many; D: .; J: TRBJ1-4; V: TRBV5-1; length: 14; CDR3: ASSLASTGSNEKLF
size: medium-sized; D: .; J: TRBJ1-2; V: TRBV28; length: 11; CDR3: ASSLEQGYGYT
size: many; D: .; J: TRBJ1-3; V: TRBV20-1; length: 7; CDR3: SARNTIY
size: .; D: TRBD1; J: TRBJ2-1; V: TRBV10-1; length: 15; CDR3: ASCESGSGQANNEQF
size: .; D: TRBD1; J: TRBJ1-1; V: TRBV6-1; length: 11; CDR3: ASSVDRGTEAF
size: many; D: TRBD2; J: TRBJ2-3; V: TRBV28; length: 14; CDR3: ASSLSAGGGTDTQY
size: many; D: .; J: TRBJ1-6; V: TRBV7-2; length: 11; CDR3: ASSLARDSPLH
size: many; D: TRBD1; J: TRBJ1-1; V: TRBV11-2; length: 13; CDR3: ASSPGGQGATEAF
size: medium-sized; D: .; J: TRBJ2-3; V: TRBV7-9; length: 12; CDR3: ASSFITTTDTQY
size: medium-sized; D: .; J: TRBJ1-6; V: TRBV20-1; length: 13; CDR3: SASARALLNSPLH
size: .; D: .; J: TRBJ2-3; V: TRBV25-1; length: 14; CDR3: ASSEEGTVYTDTQY
size: many; D: TRBD2; J: TRBJ2-4; V: TRBV6-1; length: 14; CDR3: ASSGSTSGSLNIQY
size: many; D: .; J: TRBJ1-4; V: TRBV3-1; length: 14; CDR3: ASSQDPRATNEKLF
size: .; D: .; J: TRBJ2-3; V: TRBV13; length: 12; CDR3: ASICRTEMDTQY
size: few; D: .; J: TRBJ2-7; V: TRBV20-1; length: 15; CDR3: SATKRGWEAWRYEQY
size: many; D: .; J: TRBJ2-6; V: TRBV10-3; length: 14; CDR3: AISESGGSGANVLT
size: .; D: .; J: TRBJ1-2; V: TRBV20-1; length: 11; CDR3: SARTVANYCYT
size: few; D: .; J: TRBJ2-7; V: TRBV6-5; length: 12; CDR3: ASSSRTSCYEQY
size: many; D: .; J: TRBJ1-2; V: TRBV29-1; length: 11; CDR3: SVVSGDGYGYT
size: many; D: .; J: TRBJ2-7; V: TRBV5-1; length: 11; CDR3: ASSFLARDEQY
size: many; D: .; J: TRBJ2-6; V: TRBV4-3; length: 13; CDR3: ASSPQHSGANVLT
size: .; D: .; J: TRBJ2-1; V: TRBV6-5; length: 15; CDR3: ASSYSGRTVLYNEPF
size: many; D: .; J: TRBJ2-3; V: TRBV14; length: 10; CDR3: ASSPTSDTQY
size: many; D: .; J: TRBJ2-4; V: TRBV7-2; length: 12; CDR3: ASSLERTTNIQY
size: many; D: .; J: TRBJ1-2; V: TRBV10-3; length: 11; CDR3: AISDPGRWGYT
size: many; D: .; J: TRBJ2-5; V: TRBV2; length: 13; CDR3: ASKKQGGPQETQY
size: .; D: .; J: TRBJ2-6; V: TRBV7-2; length: 11; CDR3: ASSLGGANVLT
size: many; D: TRBD1; J: TRBJ2-4; V: TRBV5-1; length: 13; CDR3: ASSDGTGGKNIQY
size: .; D: .; J: TRBJ2-4; V: TRBV28; length: 13; CDR3: ASSLREGGRYILY
size: few; D: .; J: TRBJ1-1; V: TRBV19; length: 12; CDR3: ASSMYVEVDEAF
size: many; D: .; J: TRBJ1-1; V: TRBV10-3; length: 14; CDR3: ASHRGDVWGNTEAF
size: .; D: .; J: TRBJ1-1; V: TRBV11-3; length: 12; CDR3: ASSLGTGNTEAF
size: .; D: TRBD1; J: TRBJ2-7; V: TRBV7-6; length: 12; CDR3: ASSLGTGECEQY
size: .; D: .; J: TRBJ2-3; V: TRBV7-8; length: 15; CDR3: ASSLGLRVSGTDTQY
size: many; D: .; J: TRBJ2-7; V: TRBV20-1; length: 10; CDR3: SALGLSDEQY
size: many; D: TRBD2; J: TRBJ2-1; V: TRBV20-1; length: 16; CDR3: SAPVAGAYVTQDNEQF
size: many; D: .; J: TRBJ2-1; V: TRBV7-2; length: 12; CDR3: ASSLDGTYNEQF
size: many; D: .; J: TRBJ1-1; V: TRBV7-6; length: 12; CDR3: ASSPWGASTEAF
size: many; D: .; J: TRBJ1-2; V: TRBV5-6; length: 11; CDR3: ASSFRGGYGYT